These T cell receptor beta chains were read from a single sample in a study of T cells expressing NK-cell markers. TCRdb re-called the 5' RACE reads and catalogs CDR3 proteins one per entry, DNA excluded. Here the sample table reports 25,000 to 35,000 distinct CDR3 sequences. What was sequenced was blood T cells: a sorted CD56 or NKG2C T cell subset, CD4+ or CD8+ T cells, or bulk PBMC T cells (not recorded which). These receptors were taken from a woman aged 18-70 years in good health. Each CDR3 is given with its conserved first and last residue.

TRBV27	TRBJ2-7	CASSSFRTRTIHEQYF
TRBV5-1	TRBJ1-5	CASSFDPFSLPQHF
TRBV12-3/TRBV12-4	TRBJ2-4	CASSFSGGPKNIQYF
TRBV29-1	TRBJ2-5	CSVQRRTQETQYF
TRBV12-3/TRBV12-4	TRBJ1-2	CASSLAAGGDDYGYTF
TRBV9	TRBJ2-5	CASSETGGSGQETQYF
TRBV12-3/TRBV12-4	TRBJ2-5	CASSFFSLPQGETQYF
TRBV6-1	TRBJ1-1	CASSLWTENTEAFF
TRBV9	TRBJ1-5	CASSVGVSPNQPQHF
TRBV5-5	TRBJ1-4	CASSSRGQLGEKLFF
TRBV4-1	TRBJ2-5	CASSPGTEKETQYF
TRBV11-2	TRBJ2-1	CASSPTMSGRYNEQFF
TRBV20-1	TRBJ1-1	CSARGAGSFLNTEAFF
TRBV6-1	TRBJ2-5	CASSLTSQETQYF
TRBV29-1	TRBJ2-5	CSVERQGTVKTQYF
TRBV9	TRBJ2-2	CASSVSDTGANTGELFF
TRBV9	TRBJ2-7	CASSAGLAGARTVEQYF
TRBV20-1	TRBJ2-7	CSARAGSGGYEQYF
TRBV4-1	TRBJ2-7	CASSLGGLYEQYF
TRBV7-8	TRBJ2-7	CASSLGGQGEQYF
TRBV7-2	TRBJ2-5	CASSVWTTPGRETQYF
TRBV6-5	TRBJ2-1	CASSPRRLAGGNEQFF
TRBV13	TRBJ2-3	CASSPKITDTQYF
TRBV7-9	TRBJ1-1	CASSLAPRTGNTEAFF
TRBV4-2	TRBJ2-3	CASSQAMLLLSTDTQYF
TRBV11-2	TRBJ2-3	CASSLGLAGGESTDTQYF
TRBV27	TRBJ2-5	CASSTSGVVETQYF
TRBV29-1	TRBJ2-3	CSVDLTSGGGADTQYF
TRBV29-1	TRBJ2-5	CSAGWAGGPGETQYF
TRBV3-1	TRBJ2-5	CASSLQPLGTSGWETQYF
TRBV6-1	TRBJ2-7	CASSPKVDSYEQYF
TRBV5-1	TRBJ2-2	CASSSGTGNAGELFF
TRBV11-3	TRBJ2-5	CASSPDYNQETQYF
TRBV12-3/TRBV12-4	TRBJ1-5	CASSQAGTGKRQPQHF
TRBV3-1	TRBJ1-2	CASSPLDSYYGYTF
TRBV25-1	TRBJ2-3	CASSEGREKDTQYF
TRBV27	TRBJ1-5	CASRRTGINQPQHF
TRBV12-3/TRBV12-4	TRBJ2-7	CASSSQQGTYEQYF
TRBV29-1	TRBJ2-1	CSALDSYSYNEQFF
TRBV12-3/TRBV12-4	TRBJ2-1	CASSLAGSWYNEQFF
TRBV18	TRBJ2-3	CASSPRESNTDTQYF
TRBV29-1	TRBJ2-7	CSVTGTGGENEQYF
TRBV7-3	TRBJ2-1	CASSLRGGLAGEHNEQFF
TRBV12-3/TRBV12-4	TRBJ1-5	CASSDGGQNQPQHF
TRBV4-1	TRBJ2-2	CASSQEGAGEYTGELFF
TRBV12-3/TRBV12-4	TRBJ2-3	CASSPPGDSPLTDTQYF
TRBV2	TRBJ1-6	CASSEPDRGASNSPLHF
TRBV11-1	TRBJ2-1	CASSDTKNRVGPYNEQFF
TRBV27	TRBJ2-2	CASSLWRNTGELFF
TRBV7-2	TRBJ1-1	CASSLPAATMNTEAFF
TRBV27	TRBJ2-7	CASSLRAGGSEQYF
TRBV9	TRBJ1-1	CASSTSVNTEAFF
TRBV6-4	TRBJ2-1	CASSDGGGATYNEQFF
TRBV15	TRBJ2-5	CATSRETSGEETQYF